This T cell receptor beta chain originates from a study of cytomegalovirus exposure and HLA in healthy donors. Broader study findings: In a later analysis, the majority of CMV-associated beta chains seemingly showed HLA restriction. Later analysis associated a missense DCLRE1C variant with TCR beta V- and J-gene trimming. Later examination showed HLA-associated TCR beta chains had greater clonal expansion than equally common others.

The PCR employed 60 Vbeta primers together with 13 Jbeta primers. Repertoires were generated with immunoSEQ multiplex PCR, while TCRdb's copy carries only in-frame clones and drops some. In the table there are about 97,000 clones, around 85% of which are singletons. In nominal health when sampled, donors likely had unrecorded immune exposures nonetheless. This CDR3 has 15 residues. The ends were cut back, 5 bases at V and 5 bases at J, with 18 bases in the middle. Germline V CDR1 and CDR2: SEHNR, FQNEAQ (reference sequence). Details on this clone: Antigen specificity is unknown.

This sequence originates from a man in his forties in good health and CMV-seropositive. This chain uses TRBV7-9 with TRBJ2-5; a weak D match, TRBD2 (6 bases). Specimen: PBMCs. The CDR3 reads CASSEPVGSRETQYF. The CDR3 region has the DNA TGTGCCAGCAGCGAACCGGTCGGGAGTCGGGAGACCCAGTACTTC.